This TCR beta chain is from a study of blood T cell repertoires in COVID-19. On the study more broadly: Both acute and convalescent COVID-19 samples were obtained from the United States, Italy and Spain.

Method: immunoSEQ multiplex PCR; TCRdb's copy keeps in-frame clones and lacks some. This sample has roughly 390,000 clones, with around 85% found just once. CDR3 length: 14 amino acids. V shed 4 bases and J shed 4 bases, with 11 bases lying between them. The germline V gene has CDR1 MGHRA and CDR2 YSYEKL. The rearrangement links TRBV4-1 to TRBJ1-5; tentative D call: TRBD1 (5 bases). This TCR came from a woman between 18 and 30 years old with acute or convalescent COVID-19. Source material: peripheral blood. The CDR3 nucleotides read TGCGCCAGCAGCCGACAGATACTAAATCAGCCCCAGCATTTT. It specifies CASSRQILNQPQHF.